This T cell receptor beta chain originates from a study of blood T cell repertoires in COVID-19. Study in general: COVID-19 samples, acute and convalescent, were from the United States, Italy and Spain.

The method was immunoSEQ multiplex PCR; TCRdb's version includes in-frame clones alone and lacks a portion of them. This table has approximately 470,000 clones, around 90% appearing once. Enrollees, 18 to 89 years old, lived in about two dozen US areas. Cohort allocation depended upon clinical history that participants reported. Before being deemed recovered, Cohort 3 donors had two negative PCRs, clearance, or symptom resolution. This CDR3 spans 14 amino acids. The V gene lost 2 bases and the J gene lost 4 bases, with 10 bases spanning the gap. Per the germline V gene, CDR1 is SGHDT and CDR2 is YYEEEE.

The chain uses TRBV5-6 and TRBJ1-3; D remains ambiguous. Sequencing used PBMCs or T cells enriched from blood (not recorded which). This sequence was found in a woman aged 18 to 35 who had recovered from COVID-19. CDR3 bases: TGTGCCAGCAGCTTATTCAGTTCCGGAAACACCATATATTTT. Amino acid sequence: CASSLFSSGNTIYF.